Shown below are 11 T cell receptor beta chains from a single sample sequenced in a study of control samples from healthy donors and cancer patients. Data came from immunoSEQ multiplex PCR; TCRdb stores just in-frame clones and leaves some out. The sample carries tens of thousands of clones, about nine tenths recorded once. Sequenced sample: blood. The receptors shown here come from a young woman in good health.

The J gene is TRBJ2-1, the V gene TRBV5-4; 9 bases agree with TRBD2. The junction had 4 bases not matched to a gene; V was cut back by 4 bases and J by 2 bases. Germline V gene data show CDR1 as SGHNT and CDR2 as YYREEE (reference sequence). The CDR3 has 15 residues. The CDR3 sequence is CASSRGREAYNEQFF. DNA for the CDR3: TGTGCCAGCAGCCGCGGGAGGGAGGCCTACAATGAGCAGTTCTTC.

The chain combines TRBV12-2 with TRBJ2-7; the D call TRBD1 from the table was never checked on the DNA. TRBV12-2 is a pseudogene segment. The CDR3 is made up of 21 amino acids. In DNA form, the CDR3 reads TGTGCAAGTCGCCCGCTCTCACTTGACAGGAGCCGGAGGCTTAGGCTACCGAGGCAGTACTTC. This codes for CASRPLSLDRSRRLRLPRQYF.

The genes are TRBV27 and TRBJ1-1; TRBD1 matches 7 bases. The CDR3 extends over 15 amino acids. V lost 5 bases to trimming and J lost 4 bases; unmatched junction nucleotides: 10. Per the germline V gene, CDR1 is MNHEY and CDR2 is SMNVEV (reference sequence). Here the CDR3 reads CASSLSWQGGTEAFF. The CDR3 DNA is TGTGCCAGCAGTCTTAGTTGGCAGGGGGGCACTGAAGCTTTCTTT.

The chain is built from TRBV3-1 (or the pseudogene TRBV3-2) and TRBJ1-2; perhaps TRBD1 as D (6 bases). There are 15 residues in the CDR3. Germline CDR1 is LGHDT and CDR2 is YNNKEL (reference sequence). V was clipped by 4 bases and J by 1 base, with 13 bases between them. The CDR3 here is CASSRMADSNYGYTF. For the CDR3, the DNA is TGTGCCAGCAGCCGCATGGCGGACAGTAACTATGGCTACACCTTC.

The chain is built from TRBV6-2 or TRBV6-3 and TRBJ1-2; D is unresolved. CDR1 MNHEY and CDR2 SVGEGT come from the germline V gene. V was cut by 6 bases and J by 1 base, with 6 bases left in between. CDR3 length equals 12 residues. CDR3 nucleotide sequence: TGTGCCAGCAGCGAGGGTAACTATGGCTACACCTTC. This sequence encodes CASSEGNYGYTF.

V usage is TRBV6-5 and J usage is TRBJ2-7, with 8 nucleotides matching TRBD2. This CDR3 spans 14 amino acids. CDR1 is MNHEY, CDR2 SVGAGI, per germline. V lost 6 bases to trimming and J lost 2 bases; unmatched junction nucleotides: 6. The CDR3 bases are TGTGCCAGCAGCCCCGGGACTAGACCCTACGAGCAGTACTTC. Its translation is CASSPGTRPYEQYF.

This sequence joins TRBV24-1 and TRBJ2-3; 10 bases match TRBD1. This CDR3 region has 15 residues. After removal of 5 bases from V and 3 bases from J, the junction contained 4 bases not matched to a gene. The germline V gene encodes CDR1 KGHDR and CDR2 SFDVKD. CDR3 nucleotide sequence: TGTGCCACCAGTGGACCGGGACAGGGGACAGATACGCAGTATTTT. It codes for CATSGPGQGTDTQYF.

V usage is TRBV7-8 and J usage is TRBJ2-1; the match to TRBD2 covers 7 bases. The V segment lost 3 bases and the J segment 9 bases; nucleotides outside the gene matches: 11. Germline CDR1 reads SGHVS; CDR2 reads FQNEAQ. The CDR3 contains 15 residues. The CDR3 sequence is CASSFLTLSSGEQFF. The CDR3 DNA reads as TGTGCCAGCAGCTTCTTAACCCTTTCTAGCGGTGAGCAGTTCTTC. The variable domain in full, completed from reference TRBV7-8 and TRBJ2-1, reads GAGVSQSPRYKVAKRGQDVALRCDPISGHVSLFWYQQALGQGPEFLTYFQNEAQLDKSGLPSDRFFAERPEGSVSTLKIQRTQQEDSAVYLCASSFLTLSSGEQFFGPGTRLTVL.

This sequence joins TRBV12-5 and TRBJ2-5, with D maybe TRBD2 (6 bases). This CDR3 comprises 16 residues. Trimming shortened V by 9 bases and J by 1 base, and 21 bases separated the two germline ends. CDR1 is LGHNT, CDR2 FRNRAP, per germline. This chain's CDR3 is CASADSEGTLQETQYF. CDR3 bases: TGTGCTAGCGCGGACTCGGAGGGAACCCTCCAAGAGACCCAGTACTTC.

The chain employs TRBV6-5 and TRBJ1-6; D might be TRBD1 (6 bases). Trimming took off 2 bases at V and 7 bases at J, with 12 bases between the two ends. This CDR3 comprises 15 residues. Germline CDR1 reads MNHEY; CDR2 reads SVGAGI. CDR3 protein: CASSYEGGGNSPLHF. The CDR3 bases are TGTGCCAGCAGTTACGAGGGGGGGGGAAATTCACCCCTCCACTTT.

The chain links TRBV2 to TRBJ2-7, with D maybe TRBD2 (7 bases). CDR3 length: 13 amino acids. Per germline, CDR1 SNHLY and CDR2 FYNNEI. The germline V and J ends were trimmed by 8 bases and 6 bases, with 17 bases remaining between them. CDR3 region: CASHKRGGTEQYF. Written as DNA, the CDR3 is TGTGCCAGCCATAAGAGGGGGGGTACCGAGCAGTACTTC. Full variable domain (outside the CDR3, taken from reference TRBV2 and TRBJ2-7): EPEVTQTPSHQVTQMGQEVILRCVPISNHLYFYWYRQILGQKVEFLVSFYNNEISEKSEIFDDQFSVERPDGSNFTLKIRSTKLEDSAMYFCASHKRGGTEQYFGPGTRLTVT.